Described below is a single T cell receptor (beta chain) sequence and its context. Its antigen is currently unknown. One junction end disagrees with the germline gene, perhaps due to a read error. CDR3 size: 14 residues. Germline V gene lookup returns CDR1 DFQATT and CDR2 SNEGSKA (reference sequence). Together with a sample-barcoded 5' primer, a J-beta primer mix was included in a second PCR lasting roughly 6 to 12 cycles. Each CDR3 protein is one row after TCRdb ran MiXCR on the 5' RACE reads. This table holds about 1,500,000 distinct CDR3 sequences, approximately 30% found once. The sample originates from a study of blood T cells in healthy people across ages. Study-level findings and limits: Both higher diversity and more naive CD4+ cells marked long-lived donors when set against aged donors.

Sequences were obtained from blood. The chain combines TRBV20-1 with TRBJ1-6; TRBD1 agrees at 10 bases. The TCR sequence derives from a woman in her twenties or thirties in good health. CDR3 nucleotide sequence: TGCGGTGCGTGGGACAGGGGTTATAATTCACCCCTCCACTTT. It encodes CGAWDRGYNSPLHF.